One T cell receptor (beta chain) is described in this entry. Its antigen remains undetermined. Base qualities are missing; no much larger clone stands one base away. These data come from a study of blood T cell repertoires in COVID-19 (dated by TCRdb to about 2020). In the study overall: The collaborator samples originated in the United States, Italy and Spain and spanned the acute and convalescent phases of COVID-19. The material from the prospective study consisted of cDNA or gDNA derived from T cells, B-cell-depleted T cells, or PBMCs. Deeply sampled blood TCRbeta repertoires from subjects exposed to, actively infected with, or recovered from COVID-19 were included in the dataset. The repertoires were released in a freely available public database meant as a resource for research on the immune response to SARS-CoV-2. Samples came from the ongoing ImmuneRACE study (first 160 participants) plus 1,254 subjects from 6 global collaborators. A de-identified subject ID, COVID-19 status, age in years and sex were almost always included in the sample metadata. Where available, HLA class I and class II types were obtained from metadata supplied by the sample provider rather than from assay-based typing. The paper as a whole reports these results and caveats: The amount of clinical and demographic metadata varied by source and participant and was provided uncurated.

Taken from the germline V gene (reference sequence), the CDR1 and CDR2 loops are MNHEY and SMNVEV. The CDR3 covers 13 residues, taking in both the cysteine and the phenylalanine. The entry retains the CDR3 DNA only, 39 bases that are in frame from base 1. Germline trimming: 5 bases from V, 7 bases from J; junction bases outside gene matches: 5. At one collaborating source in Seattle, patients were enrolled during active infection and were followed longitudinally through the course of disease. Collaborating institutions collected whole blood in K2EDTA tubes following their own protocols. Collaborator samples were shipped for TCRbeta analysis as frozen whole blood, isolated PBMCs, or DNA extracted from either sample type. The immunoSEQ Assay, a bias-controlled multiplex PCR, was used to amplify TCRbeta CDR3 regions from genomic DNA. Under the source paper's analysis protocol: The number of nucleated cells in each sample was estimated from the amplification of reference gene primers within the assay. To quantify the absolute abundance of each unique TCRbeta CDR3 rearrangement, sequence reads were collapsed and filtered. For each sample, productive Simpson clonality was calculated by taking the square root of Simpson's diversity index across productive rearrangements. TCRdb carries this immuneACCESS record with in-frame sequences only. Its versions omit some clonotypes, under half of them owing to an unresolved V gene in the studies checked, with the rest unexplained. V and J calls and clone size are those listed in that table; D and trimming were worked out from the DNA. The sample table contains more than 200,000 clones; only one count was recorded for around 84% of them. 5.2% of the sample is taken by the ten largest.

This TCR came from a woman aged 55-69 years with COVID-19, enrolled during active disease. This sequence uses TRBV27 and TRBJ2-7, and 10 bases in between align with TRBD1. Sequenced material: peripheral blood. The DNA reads TGTGCCAGCAGTCCCTGGGACAGGGGAGAGCAGTACTTC. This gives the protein CASSPWDRGEQYF.